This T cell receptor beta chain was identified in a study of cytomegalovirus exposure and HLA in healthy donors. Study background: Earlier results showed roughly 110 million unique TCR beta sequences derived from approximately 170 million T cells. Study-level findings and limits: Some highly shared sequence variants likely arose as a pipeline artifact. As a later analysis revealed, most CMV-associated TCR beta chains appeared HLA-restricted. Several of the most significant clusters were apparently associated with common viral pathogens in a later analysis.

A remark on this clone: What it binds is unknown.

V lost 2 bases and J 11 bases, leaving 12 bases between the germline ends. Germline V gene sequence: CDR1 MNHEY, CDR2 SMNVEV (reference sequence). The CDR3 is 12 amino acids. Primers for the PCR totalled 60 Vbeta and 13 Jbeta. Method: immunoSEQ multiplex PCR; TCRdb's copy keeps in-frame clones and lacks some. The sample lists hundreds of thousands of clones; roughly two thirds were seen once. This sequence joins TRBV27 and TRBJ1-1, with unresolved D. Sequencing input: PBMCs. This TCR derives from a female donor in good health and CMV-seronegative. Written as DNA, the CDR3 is TGTGCCAGCAGTTTAGGCGGCCAGAGGGCTTTCTTT. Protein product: CASSLGGQRAFF.